This T cell receptor beta chain was profiled in a study of CD8 T cells in Susac syndrome. In the multiple sclerosis control group, patients were treatment-naive and had stable or active relapsing-remitting disease. The V end was cut by 2 bases, the J end by 3 bases, with 12 bases between. CDR1 and CDR2 from the germline V gene are SGHNT and YYREEE (reference sequence). There are 14 residues in the CDR3. The authors reverse transcribed roughly 0.5 to 1 ug RNA with random hexamers. Coverage of TCR beta CDR3 amplification by immunoSEQ multiplex PCR extended to 54 Vbeta and 13 Jbeta. TCRdb called the immunoSEQ multiplex PCR reads again in MiXCR, with one record for every CDR3 protein. The sample gives about 150,000 distinct CDR3 sequences, about 95% of which show up once; under 0.15% is in the top ten.

Sequenced input: CD8+ T cells from PBMCs. The TCR comes from a human donor with multiple sclerosis. This sequence joins TRBV5-4 and TRBJ2-7; D not certain. This CDR3 is CASSLRPDHYEQYF. The CDR3 DNA follows: TGTGCCAGCAGCTTAAGGCCTGATCACTACGAGCAGTACTTC.